These 9 T cell receptor beta chains originate from one sample sequenced in a study of Ad26.COV2.S vaccination and SARS-CoV-2 variants listed by TCRdb under 2021. Interpreted using the paper, the treatment or condition label stands for: over 15 received Ad26.COV2.S at low or high dose, single or two shots; five or six received placebo; per-sample allocation not given. For vaccine and placebo recipients, the sequenced repertoires came from samples collected on day 63 after the first injection. Libraries were made using the immunoSEQ multiplex PCR assay. This immuneACCESS table, as held by TCRdb, lists in-frame sequences with V and J called but not all clones. Of the missing ones, under half trace to an unresolved V gene in checked studies; the others have no known cause. This sample holds approximately 500,000 clones; roughly 85% were observed only once. The top ten hold 9.5% to 15% of the sample.

The sample here was peripheral blood, taken in a trial of Ad26.COV2.S vaccine versus placebo. The receptors shown here come from a person between 18 and 60 years old who received the Ad26.COV2.S COVID-19 vaccine or a placebo.

The chain uses TRBV28 and TRBJ2-7; D unclear. The CDR3 has 14 amino acids. Per the germline V gene, CDR1 is MDHEN and CDR2 is SYDVKM. Trimming stripped 5 bases from V and 6 bases from J, with 17 bases between. CDR3 residues: CASSPPGLNSEQYF. DNA of the CDR3: TGTGCCAGCAGTCCACCCGGCCTAAATAGCGAGCAGTACTTC.

This chain links TRBV28 with TRBJ2-7; unclear D gene. Trimming took 8 bases from V and 5 from J, leaving 19 bases between them. This CDR3 is 14 amino acids long. Germline-derived CDR1 and CDR2 are MDHEN and SYDVKM. The CDR3 region has the DNA TGTGCCAGCGTGGGGTCGGGCAGTAGAAACGAGCAGTACTTC. This encodes CASVGSGSRNEQYF.

The V call is TRBV18, the J call TRBJ2-5; the D gene is possibly TRBD2 (5 bases). The ends were cut back, 4 bases at V and 4 bases at J, with 13 bases in the middle. CDR3 length: 14 amino acids. The germline CDR1 and CDR2 sequences are KGHSH and LQKENI. Here the CDR3 DNA reads TGTGCCAGCTCACGAGGCTCGGGGATAGAGACCCAGTACTTC. This sequence encodes CASSRGSGIETQYF.

The chain uses TRBV7-2 and TRBJ1-4, with TRBD1 as a possible D gene (5 bases). The CDR3 loop spans 14 amino acids. Trimming took off 5 bases at V and 4 bases at J, with 11 bases between the two ends. The V gene's germline CDR1 is SGHTA and CDR2 FQGNSA. The CDR3 bases are TGTGCCAGCAGCCCGGGACCTGGTAATGAAAAACTGTTTTTT. Its translation is CASSPGPGNEKLFF.

This clone appeared a single time. The V call is TRBV15, the J call TRBJ2-5; weak D call: TRBD1 (5 bases). The CDR3 covers 16 residues. Germline V CDR1 and CDR2: LNHNV, YYDKDF (reference sequence). Trimming took off 1 base at V and 4 bases at J, with 16 bases between the two ends. CDR3 loop: CATSRGEGAGSETQYF. CDR3 nucleotide sequence: TGTGCCACCAGCAGAGGTGAAGGGGCTGGGTCAGAGACCCAGTACTTC.

The chain links TRBV21-1 to TRBJ1-5. TRBV21-1 is a listed pseudogene. The CDR3 extends over 15 amino acids. CDR3: CASSKRVGGDQPQHF. Here the CDR3 DNA reads TGTGCCAGCAGCAAAAGGGTGGGTGGGGATCAGCCCCAGCATTTT.

This sequence joins TRBV29-1 and TRBJ2-3, with D tentatively TRBD2 (6 bases). V was cut by 4 bases and J by 4 bases, with 9 bases left in between. Germline V gene data show CDR1 as SQVTM and CDR2 as ANQGSEA. The CDR3 extends over 12 amino acids. CDR3 loop: CSVGWGADTQYF. The CDR3 DNA follows: TGCAGCGTTGGCTGGGGGGCAGATACGCAGTATTTT.

V and J are TRBV7-8 and TRBJ2-7; 11 bases map to TRBD2. CDR1 is SGHVS and CDR2 is FQNEAQ in the germline V gene. V trimming: 1 base; J trimming: 4 bases; junction bases outside the gene matches: 9. The CDR3 spans 17 residues. DNA of the CDR3: TGTGCCAGCAGCTTAGGCACTAGCGGGAGTTTTTTTTACGAGCAGTACTTC. It yields the protein CASSLGTSGSFFYEQYF.

This chain connects TRBV5-1 to TRBJ1-2; D is unresolved. The CDR3 runs to 15 residues. CDR1 and CDR2 (germline): SGHRS, YFSETQ. Trimming cost V 3 bases and J 5 bases, with 17 bases left between them. The CDR3 reads CASSSGGQQGYGYTF. The CDR3 DNA follows: TGCGCCAGCAGCTCTGGTGGGCAGCAAGGGTATGGCTACACCTTC. The variable domain in full, with the rest retrieved from reference TRBV5-1 and TRBJ1-2, is KAGVTQTPRYLIKTRGQQVTLSCSPISGHRSVSWYQQTPGQGLQFLFEYFSETQRNKGNFPGRFSGRQFSNSRSEMNVSTLELGDSALYLCASSSGGQQGYGYTFGSGTRLTVV.